One sample yielded the 25 T cell receptor beta chains listed below, sequenced in a study of cytomegalovirus exposure and HLA in healthy donors. PCR involved 60 Vbeta and 13 Jbeta primers. Produced via immunoSEQ multiplex PCR; TCRdb's table is partial and in-frame only. Of approximately 52,000 clones in the sample, about 77% are singletons; the top ten hold around 2.5%. Sequencing used PBMCs. Source of these receptors: a female donor in good health and CMV-seronegative.

This clone was detected only a few times. The chain couples TRBV9 to TRBJ2-6, with D uncertain. The CDR3 is made up of 17 amino acids. Germline CDR1 SGDLS, CDR2 YYNGEE. Between the trimmed V and J ends, which lost 6 bases and 0 bases, there was a span of 16 bases. CDR3 in amino acids: CASTPGRGFSGANVLTF. CDR3 sequence (DNA): TGTGCCAGCACCCCCGGCAGAGGCTTCTCTGGGGCCAACGTCCTGACTTTC. Looking up the rest from reference TRBV9 and TRBJ2-6 gives the full variable domain: DSGVTQTPKHLITATGQRVTLRCSPRSGDLSVYWYQQSLDQGLQFLIQYYNGEERAKGNILERFSAQQFPDLHSELNLSSLELGDSALYFCASTPGRGFSGANVLTFGAGSRLTVL.

This sequence joins TRBV27 and TRBJ1-1, with D hard to call. The CDR3 runs to 15 residues. CDR1 is MNHEY, CDR2 SMNVEV, per germline (reference sequence). Trimming pared 2 bases from V and 3 bases from J, leaving 13 bases between. CDR3 nucleotide sequence: TGTGCCAGCAGTTTAGTTGCAGTGAGGGACACTGAAGCTTTCTTT. It is translated as CASSLVAVRDTEAFF.

This clone was seen more than once but under ten times. Other nucleotide sequences in the sample specify the same CDR3. The rearrangement uses TRBV18 and TRBJ1-2; 12 nucleotides agree with TRBD1. With V trimmed by 3 bases and J by 4 bases, 3 bases remained unmatched. Per germline, CDR1 KGHSH and CDR2 LQKENI. The length of the CDR3 is 15 residues. Written as DNA, the CDR3 is TGTGCCAGCTCACCTGGGACAGGGGGCCTCTATGGCTACACCTTC. Translated: CASSPGTGGLYGYTF. Complete variable domain (other parts from reference TRBV18 and TRBJ1-2): NAGVMQNPRHLVRRRGQEARLRCSPMKGHSHVYWYRQLPEEGLKFMVYLQKENIIDESGMPKERFSAEFPKEGPSILRIQQVVRGDSAAYFCASSPGTGGLYGYTFGSGTRLTVV.

The genes are TRBV5-6 and TRBJ2-7; a weak D match, TRBD2 (7 bases). The germline gives CDR1 SGHDT, CDR2 YYEEEE. V gave up 1 base and J gave up 6 bases, with 23 bases separating them. This CDR3 has 17 residues. The CDR3 DNA reads as TGTGCCAGCAGCTTGTGGGGACTGGCGGGGGCAAGGGGCGAGCAGTACTTC. Residues: CASSLWGLAGARGEQYF. Together with reference TRBV5-6 and TRBJ2-7, the CDR3 gives the full variable domain: DAGVTQSPTHLIKTRGQQVTLRCSPKSGHDTVSWYQQALGQGPQFIFQYYEEEERQRGNFPDRFSGHQFPNYSSELNVNALLLGDSALYLCASSLWGLAGARGEQYFGPGTRLTVT.

The chain joins TRBV11-2 to TRBJ2-7, with TRBD1 matching 7 bases. This CDR3 has 13 amino acids. V was clipped by 3 bases and J by 5 bases; unmatched bases: 4. From germline, CDR1 is SGHAT and CDR2 FQNNGV. CDR3 sequence reads: CASSFDRVHEQYF. The CDR3 bases are TGTGCCAGCAGCTTCGACAGGGTCCACGAGCAGTACTTC.

V is TRBV29-1 and J is TRBJ2-1; TRBD1 aligns across 9 bases. With 2 bases clipped from V and 6 bases from J, the junction kept 11 bases outside the gene matches. Germline assignment: CDR1 SQVTM and CDR2 ANQGSEA. This CDR3 region has 16 residues. The CDR3 DNA reads as TGCAGCGTTGAACCCTACATGCCGGGACAGGGCAATGAGCAGTTCTTC. It yields the protein CSVEPYMPGQGNEQFF.

The CDR3 reads CASSFGAREKLFF. Here the CDR3 DNA reads TGTGCCAGCAGCTTTGGGGCGAGGGAAAAACTGTTTTTT. The chain recombines TRBV7-9 with TRBJ1-4; tentative D call: TRBD1 (5 bases). The germline gives CDR1 SEHNR, CDR2 FQNEAQ (reference sequence). V lost 3 bases, J lost 8 bases, and 10 bases lay in between. This CDR3 is 13 amino acids long.

The DNA for the CDR3 is TGTGCCAGCAGTTCTCCCGGGACTAGCGGGGTTAGTTCAGATACGCAGTATTTT. Encoded protein: CASSSPGTSGVSSDTQYF. This sequence joins TRBV27 and TRBJ2-3; the match to TRBD2 covers 13 bases. The CDR3 covers 18 residues. Losses at the gene ends were 4 bases for V and 4 bases for J; bases not matched to a gene: 11. From germline, CDR1 is MNHEY and CDR2 SMNVEV (reference sequence).

The V call is TRBV9, the J call TRBJ1-1; D not certain. The ends were cut back, 0 bases at V and 5 bases at J, with 8 bases in the middle. The CDR3 has 13 residues. The germline V gene encodes CDR1 SGDLS and CDR2 YYNGEE. The CDR3 reads CASSVGGQTEAFF. Here the CDR3 DNA reads TGTGCCAGCAGCGTAGGAGGGCAGACTGAAGCTTTCTTT. Based on the CDR3 plus reference TRBV9 and TRBJ1-1, the full variable domain is DSGVTQTPKHLITATGQRVTLRCSPRSGDLSVYWYQQSLDQGLQFLIQYYNGEERAKGNILERFSAQQFPDLHSELNLSSLELGDSALYFCASSVGGQTEAFFGQGTRLTVV.

The V call is TRBV6-5, the J call TRBJ2-7, with 7 bases identical to TRBD1. J lost 0 bases, V lost 5 bases, and 7 bases had no gene match. Germline V gene data show CDR1 as MNHEY and CDR2 as SVGAGI. The CDR3 covers 15 residues. The CDR3 DNA reads as TGTGCCAGCAGTCAGCAGGGACAGAGCTCCTACGAGCAGTACTTC. It encodes CASSQQGQSSYEQYF.

The chain combines TRBV7-6 with TRBJ2-7; D is perhaps TRBD1 (5 bases). V was cut by 6 bases and J by 6 bases, with 9 bases left in between. The CDR3 has 11 amino acids. The germline V gene has CDR1 SGHVS and CDR2 FNYEAQ. CDR3 residues: CASSSGREQYF. CDR3 nucleotides: TGTGCCAGCAGTTCAGGGCGCGAGCAGTACTTC.

The genes are TRBV19 and TRBJ1-1; no firm D call. Per germline, CDR1 LNHDA and CDR2 SQIVND (reference sequence). V was clipped by 5 bases and J by 1 base, with 5 bases between them. CDR3 size: 12 residues. CDR3 amino acids: CASSARNTEAFF. The CDR3 nucleotides read TGTGCCAGTAGTGCGAGGAACACTGAAGCTTTCTTT.

The chain carries TRBV7-2 and TRBJ2-4, with D perhaps TRBD2 (8 bases). CDR3 size: 14 residues. Trimming shortened V by 5 bases and J by 12 bases, and 20 bases separated the two germline ends. Germline values: CDR1 SGHTA, CDR2 FQGNSA. The chain's CDR3 is CASSPGGTGGNQYF. The CDR3 region has the DNA TGTGCCAGCAGCCCAGGGGGGACGGGGGGGAATCAGTACTTC.

The CDR3 DNA follows: TGTGCCAGCAGCCACGAACCGGGACTAGCGGGCTACACAGATACGCAGTATTTT. It translates to CASSHEPGLAGYTDTQYF. The chain has TRBV4-2 and TRBJ2-3; TRBD2 aligns across 12 bases. J lost 2 bases, V lost 3 bases, and 9 bases had no gene match. The germline V gene has CDR1 LGHNA and CDR2 YNFKEQ. The CDR3 spans 18 residues.

This clone was detected only a few times. The J gene is TRBJ2-1, the V gene TRBV19, with 8 bases lining up with TRBD2. J was trimmed by 10 bases and V by 6 bases; bases with no gene match: 8. CDR3 length: 13 residues. Germline assignment: CDR1 LNHDA and CDR2 SQIVND (reference sequence). DNA for the CDR3: TGTGCCAGTAGGCCCCTAGCGGGTAACGAGCAGTTCTTC. Protein sequence: CASRPLAGNEQFF.

The chain couples TRBV5-8 to TRBJ2-3; a possible D gene is TRBD1 (5 bases). The CDR3 covers 16 residues. The germline V gene has CDR1 SGHTS and CDR2 YDEGEE. V was cut by 1 base and J by 5 bases, with 17 bases left in between. The CDR3 sequence is CASSLRPQGIIDTQYF. CDR3 DNA sequence: TGTGCCAGCAGCTTGAGGCCCCAGGGTATTATAGATACGCAGTATTTT.

V is TRBV11-2 and J is TRBJ1-1, with TRBD1 identical over 8 bases. Trimming removed 0 bases from V and 9 bases from J; junction bases left unmatched: 9. This CDR3 has 15 residues. Per germline, CDR1 SGHAT and CDR2 FQNNGV. The CDR3 bases are TGTGCCAGCAGCTTAGAACGGGGCAGGACAGGGAAAGCTTTCTTT. This encodes CASSLERGRTGKAFF.

V is TRBV7-2 and J is TRBJ2-3; a possible D gene is TRBD1 (5 bases). This CDR3 comprises 19 residues. Germline-derived CDR1 and CDR2 are SGHTA and FQGNSA. V lost 3 bases to trimming and J lost 3 bases, with 25 bases between them. The CDR3: CASSFILGEMGLGTDTQYF. The CDR3 bases are TGTGCCAGCAGCTTTATATTAGGGGAAATGGGGTTGGGGACAGATACGCAGTATTTT.

This chain connects TRBV18 to TRBJ1-2; 7 nucleotides align to TRBD1. The CDR3 is 13 amino acids. V was pared by 3 bases and J by 6 bases, with 4 bases of the junction left unmatched. CDR1 is KGHSH and CDR2 is LQKENI in the germline V gene. As DNA, the CDR3 is TGTGCCAGCTCACCGGGACAGCGAGATGGCTACACCTTC. The encoded protein is CASSPGQRDGYTF.

The chain uses TRBV5-1 and TRBJ1-1, with 7 nucleotides matching TRBD1. Germline assignment: CDR1 SGHRS and CDR2 YFSETQ. CDR3 length: 16 amino acids. V shed 3 bases and J 0 bases; nucleotides not matched to a gene: 8. CDR3 sequence (DNA): TGCGCCAGCAGCTCCAATACAGGGGACATGAACACTGAAGCTTTCTTT. It translates to CASSSNTGDMNTEAFF.

The chain has TRBV6-5 and TRBJ2-1; the match to TRBD2 covers 7 bases. V lost 5 bases to trimming and J lost 2 bases; unmatched junction nucleotides: 6. The CDR3 runs to 15 residues. Germline V gives CDR1 MNHEY, CDR2 SVGAGI. The CDR3 here is CASSPRLAPYNEQFF. Here the CDR3 DNA reads TGTGCCAGCAGTCCGCGACTAGCCCCCTACAATGAGCAGTTCTTC.

The chain carries TRBV5-1 and TRBJ2-2; no firm D call. Germline CDR1 and CDR2: SGHRS and YFSETQ. The CDR3 consists of 13 residues. V dropped 0 bases and J dropped 4 bases, with 4 bases sitting between them. The CDR3 loop is CASSLVVTGELFF. DNA of the CDR3: TGCGCCAGCAGCTTGGTAGTCACCGGGGAGCTGTTTTTT.

The chain employs TRBV6-5 and TRBJ2-5; D is perhaps TRBD1 (6 bases). V was pared by 2 bases and J by 4 bases, with 8 bases between. In germline, CDR1 is MNHEY, CDR2 SVGAGI. The CDR3 extends over 13 amino acids. Here the CDR3 reads CASSYPGAETQYF. DNA for the CDR3: TGTGCCAGCAGTTACCCAGGGGCAGAGACCCAGTACTTC.

The chain employs TRBV6-1 and TRBJ2-1, with 10 bases that match TRBD2. There are 17 residues in the CDR3. Germline V gene lookup returns CDR1 MNHNS and CDR2 SASEGT. The J segment lost 7 bases and the V segment lost 0 bases, leaving 9 bases of the junction unmatched. CDR3 amino acids: CASSEAESSGGSNEQFF. CDR3 coding DNA: TGTGCCAGCAGTGAAGCGGAATCTAGCGGGGGATCTAATGAGCAGTTCTTC.

The chain carries TRBV9 and TRBJ1-6; the D gene is possibly TRBD1 (5 bases). CDR1 is SGDLS, CDR2 YYNGEE, per germline. Trimming took off 3 bases at V and 7 bases at J, with 17 bases between the two ends. This CDR3 contains 16 residues. CDR3 region: CASSAPGGSKNSPLHF. As DNA, the CDR3 is TGTGCCAGCAGCGCTCCCGGGGGTTCCAAGAATTCACCCCTCCACTTT.